The sequence of this T cell receptor beta chain was determined in a study of OX40 agonist ivuxolimab in advanced cancers. The protocol was immunoSEQ multiplex PCR, while the TCRdb copy is restricted to in-frame clones and leaves out a portion. Here the sample spans 50,000 or so clones, roughly 84% being singletons. Trimming stripped 2 bases from V and 6 bases from J, with 11 bases between. The CDR3 loop spans 14 amino acids. The germline gives CDR1 SGDLS, CDR2 YYNGEE. The chain combines TRBV9 with TRBJ2-2; D is possibly TRBD1 (6 bases). Material: CD4+ or CD8+ T cells sorted from blood, obtained in a trial of the OX40 agonist ivuxolimab. The source of this sequence is an adult with an advanced solid tumor such as melanoma, head and neck, liver or kidney cancer. DNA for the CDR3: TGTGCCAGCAGCGTCGTGGGGGCGGCCGGGGAGCTGTTTTTT. Protein product: CASSVVGAAGELFF.